A selection of T cell receptor beta chains follows, all from one sample in a study of blood T cells in healthy people across ages. TCRdb itself ran the 5' RACE reads through MiXCR, one entry per CDR3 protein. The table records roughly 830,000 distinct CDR3 sequences, approximately 65% of them present only once. Sequencing input: blood. These TCRs come from a man between 25 and 39 years old in good health. CDR3s include the opening cysteine and the closing phenylalanine or tryptophan. The order of the fields is V gene, clone size, D gene, J gene, CDR3 DNA, CDR3 protein. A D gene is named only where the DNA matches it firmly. Clone size, where shown, is once, few, many, or a class for clones that have expanded.

TRBV6-5,NA,TRBD2,TRBJ2-7,TGTGCCAGCAGTCACTGGACTAGCGGGGGGATTGGAAATGAGCAGTACTTC,CASSHWTSGGIGNEQYF
TRBV12-3/TRBV12-4,NA,NA,TRBJ2-7,TGTGCCAGCAGCCTCTTCCCAGGGAATTACGAGCAGTACTTC,CASSLFPGNYEQYF
TRBV6-2/TRBV6-3,NA,NA,TRBJ2-1,TGTGCCAGCAGTTACGGGATAGCCAATAATGAGCAGTTCTTC,CASSYGIANNEQFF
TRBV28,NA,TRBD1,TRBJ1-6,TGTGCCAGCAGTAACACAGGACAGGGAAATTCACCCCTCCACTTT,CASSNTGQGNSPLHF
TRBV29-1,NA,TRBD2,TRBJ2-3,TGCAGCGTTGAGCCAGCGGGGGTTAGCACAGATACGCAGTATTTT,CSVEPAGVSTDTQYF
TRBV4-2,NA,TRBD1,TRBJ2-7,TGTGCCAGCAGCCGCGCGAAACCGGGACAGCTTTACGAGCAGTACTTC,CASSRAKPGQLYEQYF
TRBV6-1,once,NA,TRBJ1-2,TGTGCCAGCAGTGAAGCGCCGCGGGGGGTTTTATATGGCTACACCTTC,CASSEAPRGVLYGYTF
TRBV6-2/TRBV6-3,NA,NA,TRBJ2-4,TGTGCCAGCAGTTTTCGGCTAGCGTCTGGAGAGCAGTACTTC,CASSFRLASGEQYF
TRBV24-1,NA,NA,TRBJ1-2,TGTGCCACCAGTGATTCCTATGGAGGCTACACCTTC,CATSDSYGGYTF
TRBV24-1,NA,NA,TRBJ2-2,TGTGCCACCAGTGATTTTGGGTTAGCGAACACCGGGGAGCTGTTTTTT,CATSDFGLANTGELFF
TRBV5-6,NA,NA,TRBJ1-6,TGTGCCAGCAGCCACCGAAAAGGGTGGAATTCACCCCTCCACTTT,CASSHRKGWNSPLHF
TRBV20-1,NA,TRBD2,TRBJ2-3,TGCAGTGCCACACAGCGGGGTAGCACAGATACGCAGTATTTT,CSATQRGSTDTQYF
TRBV5-1,NA,NA,TRBJ2-3,TGCGCCAGCTCCCACCGGGACAAGGATACGCAGTATTTT,CASSHRDKDTQYF
TRBV29-1,once,NA,TRBJ1-2,TGCAGCGTTGAAGTTTTCGGACAGCAGATCTATGGCTACACCTTC,CSVEVFGQQIYGYTF
TRBV6-5,NA,NA,TRBJ2-1,TGTGCCAGCACCTATGTTGGGTCGGGCAATGAGCAGTTCTTC,CASTYVGSGNEQFF
TRBV14,few,NA,TRBJ2-5,TGTGCCAGCAGCCAAGATGGGCACCGGTACCAAGAGACCCAGTACTTC,CASSQDGHRYQETQYF
TRBV12-3/TRBV12-4,many,NA,TRBJ1-6,TGTGCCAGCAGCCCGGACGGACCTAATTCACCCCTCCACTTT,CASSPDGPNSPLHF
TRBV20-1,NA,NA,TRBJ1-5,TGCAGTGCTAGAGGTTTTTCCGGGGGCCTTGGAAAGCCCCAGCATTTT,CSARGFSGGLGKPQHF
TRBV28,NA,TRBD1,TRBJ2-1,TGTGCCAGCAGTACAGGGGGCCTTGGGTACAATGAGCAGTTCTTC,CASSTGGLGYNEQFF
TRBV11-2,NA,NA,TRBJ1-2,TGTGCCAGCAGCTCCGGAGTACGTTATGGCTACACCTTC,CASSSGVRYGYTF
TRBV6-2/TRBV6-3,many,TRBD1,TRBJ2-7,TGTGCCAGCAGTTACTCATCGGACAGGTCCCCCTACGAGCAGTACTTC,CASSYSSDRSPYEQYF
TRBV4-2,few,NA,TRBJ2-3,TGTGCCAGCAGCCAAGATAAGTGGAGGGATACGCAGTATTTT,CASSQDKWRDTQYF
TRBV10-3,NA,TRBD2,TRBJ2-5,TGTGCCATCGCTCCCCGGGGGGGAGGGCTGGGTGAGACCCAGTACTTC,CAIAPRGGGLGETQYF
TRBV6-1,once,NA,TRBJ2-3,TGTGCCAGACCGTGGGCGAACACAGATACGCAGTATTTT,CARPWANTDTQYF
TRBV9,NA,NA,TRBJ2-1,TGTGCCAGCAGCCCCACCATTGGCGGGGTGGGTTCCTACAATGAGCAGTTCTTC,CASSPTIGGVGSYNEQFF
TRBV6-5,NA,NA,TRBJ1-2,TGTGCCAGCAGTTACGGGGCAGTTGGCGGCTACACCTTC,CASSYGAVGGYTF
TRBV27,NA,NA,TRBJ2-3,TGTGCCAGCAGTTTAACCGGCCCTGACGATACGCAGTATTTT,CASSLTGPDDTQYF
TRBV29-1,NA,NA,TRBJ2-1,TGCAGCGTTGAGAGGTCTAACTCCTACAATGAGCAGTTCTTC,CSVERSNSYNEQFF
TRBV20-1,NA,NA,TRBJ2-5,TGCAGTGCTAGAGATTTCGGCCTTAGGGAGACCCAGTACTTC,CSARDFGLRETQYF
TRBV27,many,NA,TRBJ1-2,TGTGCCAGCCGGGGGCCAGGGTATGGCTACACCTTC,CASRGPGYGYTF
TRBV12-3/TRBV12-4,NA,NA,TRBJ2-5,TGTGCCAGCAGTCGACAGGCGGGTAACCAAGAGACCCAGTACTTC,CASSRQAGNQETQYF
TRBV20-1,NA,NA,TRBJ2-1,TGCAGGGGGACACATAGCTCCTACAATGAGCAGTTCTTC,CRGTHSSYNEQFF